Given below is one TCR beta chain in context. As processed by the authors: Filtering differed because ImmunoSEQ produced junction-only sequences that carried no quality scores. TCRdb keeps only in-frame clones here, not all; method: immunoSEQ multiplex PCR. V, J and clone size derive from that table, while D and trimming were established from the DNA sequence. The table has 2 million to 2.5 million clones, over 90% seen once. The data stem from a study of shared clonotypes between healthy human individuals. At the level of the study: Three CD4 naive, three CD4 memory, two CD8 naive and one CD8 memory plate were used per donor.

A CD45RA+ naive subset and a CD45RA-negative memory subset were split from CD4+ cells. The sample consisted of naive CD4+ T cells from PBMCs. The subset: CD45RA+ positively selected. The clonotype was recovered from a man between 18 and 29 years old in good health. Some clones in this sample may be carry-over from other donors' samples.

In DNA, the CDR3 is TGTGCCAGTAAGGTCGTTAGGGACAATCAGCCCCAGCATTTT. It codes for CASKVVRDNQPQHF. The rearrangement links TRBV19 to TRBJ1-5; D gene ambiguous. V was shortened by 7 bases and J by 3 bases, with 13 bases between the two germline ends. CDR3 length: 14 residues. CDR1 and CDR2 from the germline V gene are LNHDA and SQIVND (reference sequence). Full variable domain (missing parts from reference TRBV19 and TRBJ1-5): DGGITQSPKYLFRKEGQNVTLSCEQNLNHDAMYWYRQDPGQGLRLIYYSQIVNDFQKGDIAEGYSVSREKKESFPLTVTSAQKNPTAFYLCASKVVRDNQPQHFGDGTRLSIL.